This T cell receptor (beta chain) was observed in a study of CD8 T cells in acute hepatitis C reinfection (dated by TCRdb to the early 2020s). Regarding the research as a whole: The TCRbeta repertoire of CD8+ T cells specific for the HCV NS3-1073 epitope was profiled during acute infection and after viral clearance. Paired acute and follow-up samples were contributed by four spontaneous resolvers.

The time point label on this specimen signifies: naive CD8 control sorted from an acute-time-point sample. Enrolled in the Montreal Hepatitis C Cohort (HEPCO) in Canada, the donors were people who inject drugs, and these donors were followed every 3 months. Acute primary HCV infection was defined as a positive HCV RNA or antibody test that came after a negative test within the prior 24 weeks. Cells were surface stained with CD3, CD8 and CD45RO antibodies, and an aqua fixable dye was used to exclude dead cells. The cohort also had about 6 subjects who developed chronic infection, defined as being HCV RNA positive at 24 weeks. Once thawed from cryostorage, peripheral blood mononuclear cells underwent negative selection via the MACS CD8+ T cell Isolation Kit to obtain CD8+ T cells. Sorting of the cells was done on a BD FACSAria II cell sorter. Ends trimmed: V by 5 bases, J by 4 bases; bases unmatched to a gene: 7. The CDR3 contains 15 residues, cysteine and phenylalanine counted. Here the CDR3 DNA is all that survives: 45 bases in frame from base 1. The CDR1 and CDR2 encoded by the germline V gene (reference sequence) are SEHNR and FQNEAQ.

Notes on this clone: This receptor's antigen is unknown. No much larger clone is present one base from it, and per-base qualities are unavailable.

Genomic DNA was extracted from FACS-sorted cells, and TCRbeta chains were sequenced through the commercial immunoSEQ service. Under the source paper's analysis protocol: ImmunoSEQ Analyzer software v3.0 and R v3.5.1 were the tools used to analyze the repertoire data. Only productive rearrangements were analyzed, because any sequences with stop codons or out-of-frame rearrangements were filtered out. The sequencing provider supplied the Simpson diversity, Shannon entropy, CDR3 length and nucleotide addition metrics. Based on frequency, clonotypes were placed into dominant, sub-dominant, low or lowest abundance groups, and clonotypes under 0.1% were left out of most analyses. Any CDR3 amino acid clonotype present in at least two subjects at a cumulative frequency of at least 0.5% was labeled public. The table comes from immuneACCESS by way of TCRdb, which keeps in-frame sequences with V and J called. Part of the clones is missing from these tables; in studies checked, under half for an unresolved V gene and the rest for unknown reasons. V and J calls and clone size follow that table, whereas D and trimming were derived from the DNA. The sample table contains about 38,000 clones; only one count was recorded for more than 75% of them. More than 0.4% of the sample belongs to the ten largest clones.

Beyond this particular receptor, the publication reports: More than ten public clonotypes were found regardless of outcome, and V04-02/J02-02 was used by one public clonotype. Few CDR3 sequences were shared with other epitopes, and differences in sequencing approaches may have limited exact matching. NS3-1073 specific cells were too rare to sort in chronically infected subjects, so no follow-up repertoires exist for those subjects. TRBV04 and TRBV06 gene families were preferentially used in all groups, and this usage was not explained by overrepresentation in the naive pool. Because bulk sequencing covered only the TCRbeta chain, the alphabeta pairing of the public clonotypes could not be determined. Diversity in the NS3-1073 specific repertoires was high, and no significant differences in diversity emerged among acute resolver, follow-up resolver and acute chronic samples.

The TCR sequence derives from a man under 40 with chronic hepatitis C. The chain was built from TRBV7-9 and TRBJ2-7; TRBD1 matches 11 bases in the middle. Source material: naive CD8+ T cells from PBMCs. Per the publication, the cell subset or site label means: sorted total naive CD45RO-negative CD8+ T cells. The CDR3 sequence is CASSPRTGGGYEQYF. In nucleotide form, the sequence is TGTGCCAGCAGCCCTCGGACAGGGGGCGGGTACGAGCAGTACTTC.